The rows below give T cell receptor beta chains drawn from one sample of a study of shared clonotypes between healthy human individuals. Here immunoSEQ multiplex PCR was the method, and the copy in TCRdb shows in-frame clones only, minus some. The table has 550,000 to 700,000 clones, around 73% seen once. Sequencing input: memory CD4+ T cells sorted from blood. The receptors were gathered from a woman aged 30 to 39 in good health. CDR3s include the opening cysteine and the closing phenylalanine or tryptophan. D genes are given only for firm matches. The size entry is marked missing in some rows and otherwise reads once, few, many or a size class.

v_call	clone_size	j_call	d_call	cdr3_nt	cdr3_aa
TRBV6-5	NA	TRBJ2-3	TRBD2	TGTGCCACCGCGTCTAGCGGGAGCACAGATACGCAGTATTTT	CATASSGSTDTQYF
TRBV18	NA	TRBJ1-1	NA	TGTGCCAGCTCACCAATGGCAGGGGCCTTGAACACTGAAGCTTTCTTT	CASSPMAGALNTEAFF
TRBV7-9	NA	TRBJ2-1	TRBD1	TGTGCCAGCAGCCAGGGGACAGGGAGAAAGGACGCCAATGAGCAGTTCTTC	CASSQGTGRKDANEQFF
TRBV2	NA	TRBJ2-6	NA	TGTGCCAGCAGCCGTACGGGACAATCCTCTGGGGCCAACGTCCTGACTTTC	CASSRTGQSSGANVLTF
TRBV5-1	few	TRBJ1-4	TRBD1	TGCGCCAGCAGCTTGGCCGGGACAGGGGGTGAAAAACTGTTTTTT	CASSLAGTGGEKLFF
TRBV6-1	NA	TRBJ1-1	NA	TGTGCCAGCACCGGGAGGGGCACTGAAGCTTTCTTT	CASTGRGTEAFF
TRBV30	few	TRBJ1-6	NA	TGTGCCTGGCACTATAGTGGGAGCTCCTATAATTCACCCCTCCACTTT	CAWHYSGSSYNSPLHF
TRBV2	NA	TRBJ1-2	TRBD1	TGTGCCAGCAGTGAAAGGGGGCCGAACTATGGCTACACCTTC	CASSERGPNYGYTF
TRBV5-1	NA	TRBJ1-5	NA	TGCGCCAGCAGCGCCAGACAGAAAAATCAGCCCCAGCATTTT	CASSARQKNQPQHF
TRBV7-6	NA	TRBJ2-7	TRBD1	TGTGCCAGCAGCGCAAGACAGGGAACCTCCTACGAGCAGTACTTC	CASSARQGTSYEQYF
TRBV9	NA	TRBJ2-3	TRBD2	TGTGCCAGCAGCGCGGGACTAGCGGGATTCACAGATACGCAGTATTTT	CASSAGLAGFTDTQYF
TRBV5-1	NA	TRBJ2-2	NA	TGCGCCAGCAGCTTGGACATTCCCGACACCGGGGAGCTGTTTTTT	CASSLDIPDTGELFF
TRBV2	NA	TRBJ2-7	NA	TGTGCCAGCAGGACCTCCTACGAGCAGTACTTC	CASRTSYEQYF
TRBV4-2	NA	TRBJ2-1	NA	TGTGCCAGCAGCCAAGTCGGGACCTACAATGAGCAGTTCTTC	CASSQVGTYNEQFF
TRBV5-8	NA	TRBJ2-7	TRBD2	TGTGCCAGCAGCTTGGCCCCCAGGACGGGACTATACGAGCAGTACTTC	CASSLAPRTGLYEQYF
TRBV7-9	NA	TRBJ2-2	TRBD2	TGTGCCAGCAGCTCACTAGCGGGGTTCACCGGGGAGCTGTTTTTT	CASSSLAGFTGELFF
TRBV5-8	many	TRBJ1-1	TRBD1	TGTGCCAGCAGTTCGGACAGGGGGCTAACTGAAGCTTTCTTT	CASSSDRGLTEAFF
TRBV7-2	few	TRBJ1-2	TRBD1	TGTGCCAGCAGCCAAAGGACAGGGCCCGAGTATGGCTACACCTTC	CASSQRTGPEYGYTF
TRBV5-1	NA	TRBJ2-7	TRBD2	TGCGCCAGCACCAACGGACTAGCGGGAGGGCTCTCCTACGAGCAGTACTTC	CASTNGLAGGLSYEQYF
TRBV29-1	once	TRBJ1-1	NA	TGCAGCGTTGTAGGAGCTTTCTTT	CSVVGAFF
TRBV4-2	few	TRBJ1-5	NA	TGTGCCAGCAGCCCCTCAATCGGGGGAACCGGGGATCAGCCCCAGCATTTT	CASSPSIGGTGDQPQHF
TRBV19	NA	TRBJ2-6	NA	TGTGTCAGTAGTATCCCTGGGGCCAACGTCCTGACTTTC	CVSSIPGANVLTF
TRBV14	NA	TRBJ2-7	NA	TGTGCCAGCAGCCAGGGCGCATCTTACGAGCAGTACTTC	CASSQGASYEQYF
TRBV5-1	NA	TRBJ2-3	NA	TGCGCCAGCAGCTTGGCCCCGGGAACGAGGGCAGATACGCAGTATTTT	CASSLAPGTRADTQYF
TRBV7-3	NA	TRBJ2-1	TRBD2	TGTGCCAGCAGCTTTGGGACTAGCGGCTACAATGAGCAGTTCTTC	CASSFGTSGYNEQFF
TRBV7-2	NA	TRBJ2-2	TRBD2	TGTGCCAGCAGCTTAGTAGCGGGATTCGGGGCCGGGGAGCTGTTTTTT	CASSLVAGFGAGELFF
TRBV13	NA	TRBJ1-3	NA	TGTGCCAGCAGCCCTAGATTCATACCGAGCTCTGGAAACACCATATATTTT	CASSPRFIPSSGNTIYF
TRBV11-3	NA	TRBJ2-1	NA	TGTGCCAGCAGCGGAGCCCCTACGGGGGCATACAATGAGCAGTTCTTC	CASSGAPTGAYNEQFF
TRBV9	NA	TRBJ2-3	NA	TGTGCCAGCAGCGTCTCGAGCTATACGCAGTATTTT	CASSVSSYTQYF
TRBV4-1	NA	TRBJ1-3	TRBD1	TGCGCCAGCAGCCCGGGACAGGTCTCTGGAAACACCATATATTTT	CASSPGQVSGNTIYF
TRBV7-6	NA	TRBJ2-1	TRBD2	TGTGCCAGCAGCAGAAATCCGGGACTAGCGGGAGCAGAGCAGTTCTTC	CASSRNPGLAGAEQFF
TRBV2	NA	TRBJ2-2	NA	TGTGCCAGCACCCGGGACCCAAACACCGGGGAGCTGTTTTTT	CASTRDPNTGELFF
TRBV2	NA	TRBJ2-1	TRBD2	TGTGCCAGCGGGGAAACTAGCGGAAGCCGTGACAATGAGCAGTTCTTC	CASGETSGSRDNEQFF
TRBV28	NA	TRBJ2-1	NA	TGTGCCAGCACTGGTAACAATGAGCAGTTCTTC	CASTGNNEQFF
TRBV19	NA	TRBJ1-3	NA	TGTGCCAGTACTACAGGCGCCGGAAACACCATATATTTT	CASTTGAGNTIYF
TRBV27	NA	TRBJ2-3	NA	TGTGCCAGCAGTTTGTGGTCGGATACGCAGTATTTT	CASSLWSDTQYF
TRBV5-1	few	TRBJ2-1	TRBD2	TGCGCCAGCAGCTCTCGCGGCGGGAGGGCCTACAATGAGCAGTTCTTC	CASSSRGGRAYNEQFF
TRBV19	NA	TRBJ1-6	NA	TGTGCCAGTAGTATAGAGGCAAATTCACCCCTCCACTTT	CASSIEANSPLHF
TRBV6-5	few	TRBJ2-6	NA	TGTGCCAGCCGGGCAGCAAACTCTGGGGCCAACGTCCTGACTTTC	CASRAANSGANVLTF